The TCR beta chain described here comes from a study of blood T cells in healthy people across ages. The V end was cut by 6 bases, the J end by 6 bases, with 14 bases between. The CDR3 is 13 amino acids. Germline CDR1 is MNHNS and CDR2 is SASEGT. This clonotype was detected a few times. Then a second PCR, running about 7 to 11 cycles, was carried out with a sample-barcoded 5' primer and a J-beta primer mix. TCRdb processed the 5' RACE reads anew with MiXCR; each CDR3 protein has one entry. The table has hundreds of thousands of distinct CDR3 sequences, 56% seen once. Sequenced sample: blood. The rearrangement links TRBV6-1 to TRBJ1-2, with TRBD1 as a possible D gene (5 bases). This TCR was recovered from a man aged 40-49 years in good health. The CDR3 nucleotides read TGTGCCAGCAGCGTTCTCGGGACCGATGGCTACACCTTC. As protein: CASSVLGTDGYTF.